These T cell receptor beta chains were read from a single sample in a study of blood T cell repertoires in COVID-19. Using immunoSEQ multiplex PCR, the repertoire was profiled, and TCRdb retains in-frame clones only, with some absent. The table lists roughly 200,000 clones, about four fifths of them singletons. Sequenced: peripheral blood. All receptors derive from a man aged 55 to 70 with acute or convalescent COVID-19. CDR3s include the opening cysteine and the closing phenylalanine or tryptophan. A D gene is named only where the DNA matches it firmly. The size field is filled for only some rows; it gives once, few, many or a size class.

- | - | TRBJ1-1 | TRBV10-3 | CAIKNSEFEAFF | TGTGCCATAAAGAATAGCGAGTTTGAAGCTTTCTTT
TRBD1 | - | TRBJ1-6 | TRBV6-1 | CASSPGTGRLPLHF | TGTGCCAGCAGTCCCGGGACAGGGCGATTACCCCTCCACTTT
- | - | TRBJ1-1 | TRBV10-2 | CASSVLSGEGEAFF | TGCGCCAGCAGTGTGCTTTCAGGGGAGGGTGAAGCTTTCTTT
TRBD1 | - | TRBJ1-4 | TRBV5-1 | CASSDPPGQGGEKLFF | TGCGCCAGCAGCGACCCTCCGGGACAGGGGGGAGAAAAACTGTTTTTT
- | - | TRBJ2-1 | TRBV19 | CASSIGGYYNEQFF | TGTGCCAGTAGTATAGGGGGCTACTACAATGAGCAGTTCTTC
TRBD2 | few | TRBJ2-1 | TRBV7-2 | CASSLQLAGDEQFF | TGTGCCAGCAGCTTACAGTTAGCGGGGGATGAGCAGTTCTTC
- | - | TRBJ1-5 | TRBV6-5 | CASSLGAGGNQPQHF | TGTGCCAGCAGTTTGGGGGCAGGGGGCAATCAGCCCCAGCATTTT
TRBD1 | - | TRBJ2-3 | TRBV5-1 | CASSSGTDSSTDTQYF | TGCGCCAGCAGCTCCGGGACAGATTCTAGCACAGATACGCAGTATTTT
TRBD2 | - | TRBJ2-2 | TRBV30 | CAWSVARVAGVNGELFF | TGTGCCTGGAGTGTAGCCAGGGTAGCGGGAGTTAACGGGGAGCTGTTTTTT
TRBD2 | - | TRBJ2-3 | TRBV20-1 | CSASSGTSGTDTQYF | TGCAGTGCTAGTTCCGGGACTAGCGGCACAGATACGCAGTATTTT
TRBD2 | - | TRBJ2-1 | TRBV5-1 | CASSVLAGSFNEQFF | TGCGCCAGCTCAGTACTAGCGGGATCTTTCAATGAGCAGTTCTTC
- | - | TRBJ2-7 | TRBV6-6 | CASSYGAHEQYF | TGTGCCAGCAGTTACGGGGCACACGAGCAGTACTTC
- | - | TRBJ1-5 | TRBV15 | CATSAQTDQPQHF | TGTGCCACCAGCGCTCAAACAGATCAGCCCCAGCATTTT
- | - | TRBJ1-1 | TRBV4-2 | CASSQFMNTEAFF | TGTGCCAGCAGCCAATTTATGAACACTGAAGCTTTCTTT
TRBD1 | - | TRBJ1-1 | TRBV29-1 | CSTHQGTANTEAFF | TGCAGCACACACCAGGGGACAGCGAACACTGAAGCTTTCTTT
- | - | TRBJ2-3 | TRBV7-3 | CASSWGGSTDTQYF | TGTGCCAGCAGCTGGGGGGGCAGCACAGATACGCAGTATTTT
TRBD1 | many | TRBJ1-1 | TRBV3-1/TRBV3-2 | CASSRTGETEAFF | TGTGCCAGCAGCCGGACAGGGGAGACTGAAGCTTTCTTT
- | - | TRBJ2-7 | TRBV9 | CASSPTGGLFYEQYF | TGTGCCAGCAGCCCTACTGGCGGGCTTTTCTACGAGCAGTACTTC
- | - | TRBJ2-5 | TRBV4-1 | CASSQWLRGETQYF | TGCGCCAGCAGCCAGTGGCTTAGAGGCGAGACCCAGTACTTC
- | - | TRBJ1-1 | TRBV7-2 | CASSWRGASEAFF | TGTGCCAGCAGCTGGCGGGGGGCAAGTGAAGCTTTCTTT
TRBD1 | - | TRBJ1-2 | TRBV5-4 | CASSSRTGHYGYTF | TGTGCCAGCAGCTCCCGGACAGGGCACTATGGCTACACCTTC
TRBD1 | - | TRBJ2-1 | TRBV19 | CASSTPDRAGNEQFF | TGTGCCAGTAGTACCCCGGACAGGGCCGGCAATGAGCAGTTCTTC
TRBD1 | once | TRBJ2-1 | TRBV6-5 | CASSYSGQANEQFF | TGTGCCAGCAGTTACTCGGGACAGGCTAATGAGCAGTTCTTC
- | - | TRBJ1-1 | TRBV3-1/TRBV3-2 | CASSHGGQPNTEAFF | TGTGCCAGCAGCCACGGGGGGCAGCCGAACACTGAAGCTTTCTTT
- | - | TRBJ2-6 | TRBV7-9 | CASSLPSGSGANVLTF | TGTGCCAGCAGCTTACCGTCCGGGTCCGGGGCCAACGTCCTGACTTTC
TRBD1 | - | TRBJ1-4 | TRBV7-2 | CASSWTGGGISEKLFF | TGTGCCAGCAGCTGGACAGGGGGCGGGATTTCTGAAAAACTGTTTTTT
TRBD2 | once | TRBJ2-2 | TRBV19 | CASTSGSGVTGELFF | TGTGCCAGTACATCCGGCAGCGGGGTCACCGGGGAGCTGTTTTTT
TRBD1 | - | TRBJ2-2 | TRBV20-1 | CSASNPGRGLGGELFF | TGCAGTGCTAGTAACCCTGGCAGGGGGCTGGGCGGGGAGCTGTTTTTT
- | few | TRBJ1-5 | TRBV2 | CASSGSGNNQPQHF | TGTGCCAGCAGTGGTTCGGGAAACAATCAGCCCCAGCATTTT
- | - | TRBJ1-5 | TRBV9 | CASSPRPGVQPQHF | TGTGCCAGCAGCCCACGCCCGGGGGTACAGCCCCAGCATTTT
- | - | TRBJ1-1 | TRBV10-2 | CAGAGDLNTEAFF | TGCGCCGGCGCAGGGGATTTGAACACTGAAGCTTTCTTT